The source of this TCR beta chain is a study of tumor-infiltrating lymphocytes in primary liver carcinoma. Study at large: All patients had surgically resected primary liver carcinoma. The patient population consisted of men and women between 30 and 69 years of age. Roughly 3.65 to 7.5 million productive TCRbeta reads were obtained per sample, with similar numbers across tissue types. General observations from the study: Against blood, tumors held a significantly higher top-250-clone fraction (p = 0.039).

Reverse transcription of around 500 ng total RNA with a constant-region primer produced TCR beta cDNA. Three rounds of nested multiplex PCR with slightly modified ARM-PCR produced TCR beta libraries. The opening two PCR rounds, 10 cycles each, paired TRBV1-TRBV30 forward primers with a C-beta reverse primer. TCRdb reprocessed the multiplex PCR reads via MiXCR and lists one record per CDR3 protein. The data show approximately 330,000 distinct CDR3 sequences, with less than 75% seen just once and roughly 6.5% held by the top ten. In addition to blood RNA drawn from unsorted whole blood, germline DNA was extracted. This clonotype was seen ten or more times. The antigen is unknown. Germline lookup yields CDR1 MGHRA and CDR2 YSYEKL. Between the trimmed V and J ends, which lost 1 base and 5 bases, there was a span of 12 bases. This CDR3 has 14 residues.

This chain connects TRBV4-1 to TRBJ2-7, with TRBD2 as a possible D gene (5 bases). The clonotype was recovered from a middle-aged man with primary liver carcinoma and hepatitis B virus infection. The source material was peripheral blood. CDR3 sequence reads: CASSQVRGFHEQYF. CDR3 nucleotides: TGCGCCAGCAGCCAAGTTCGAGGGTTCCACGAGCAGTACTTC.